The 10 T cell receptor beta chains presented below share a single source sample, sequenced in a study of blood T cell repertoires in COVID-19. TCRdb's copy holds only in-frame clones and misses some; the assay was immunoSEQ multiplex PCR. The data show roughly 400,000 clones, about 88% seen once. The sample taken for sequencing was PBMCs or T cells enriched from blood (not recorded which). The origin of the receptors is a woman aged 18-30 years who had been exposed to COVID-19.

CDR3 sequence reads: CASSQDAAVRKAFF. In nucleotides, the CDR3 is TGTGCCAGCAGCCAAGACGCTGCGGTTCGGAAAGCTTTCTTT. The J gene is TRBJ1-1, the V gene TRBV3-1 (or the pseudogene TRBV3-2); D remains unclear. This CDR3 comprises 14 residues. Between the trimmed V and J ends, which lost 0 bases and 9 bases, there was a span of 14 bases. Germline loops: CDR1 LGHDT, CDR2 YNNKEL (reference sequence).

The V gene is TRBV29-1, the J gene TRBJ1-6, with D possibly TRBD1 on 6 matching bases. V was pared by 3 bases and J by 7 bases, with 10 bases between. CDR3 size: 13 residues. The V gene's germline CDR1 is SQVTM and CDR2 ANQGSEA. The CDR3 sequence: CSVDAGDNSPLHF. The CDR3 DNA is TGCAGCGTTGACGCAGGGGACAATTCACCCCTCCACTTT.

V usage is TRBV5-1 and J usage is TRBJ2-3; 8 bases fit TRBD1. With 4 bases clipped from V and 5 bases from J, the junction kept 6 bases outside the gene matches. Looked up from germline, CDR1 is SGHRS and CDR2 is YFSETQ. The CDR3 covers 14 residues. The CDR3 is CASSLTGVEDTQYF. The CDR3 DNA reads TGCGCCAGCAGCCTGACAGGGGTTGAAGATACGCAGTATTTT.

V and J are TRBV28 and TRBJ2-7; a weak D match, TRBD2 (6 bases). In germline, CDR1 is MDHEN, CDR2 SYDVKM. Trimming left V 7 bases short and J 6 bases short, with 13 bases between. The CDR3 has 12 amino acids. The CDR3 protein is CASISSTSEQYF. The CDR3 nucleotides are TGTGCCAGCATAAGCTCGACTAGCGAGCAGTACTTC.

The rearrangement uses TRBV4-2 and TRBJ2-7; 8 bases align to TRBD2. With 1 base clipped from V and 6 bases from J, the junction kept 14 bases outside the gene matches. The CDR3 has 17 amino acids. From germline, CDR1 is LGHNA and CDR2 YNFKEQ. The CDR3 here is CASSQGLAGDPTSEQYF. CDR3 nucleotide sequence: TGTGCCAGCAGCCAAGGGCTAGCGGGCGACCCCACTTCCGAGCAGTACTTC.

The J gene is TRBJ2-7, the V gene TRBV28; 8 bases fit TRBD1. V was pared by 6 bases and J by 3 bases, with 1 base of the junction left unmatched. Germline V gene lookup returns CDR1 MDHEN and CDR2 SYDVKM. The CDR3 has 12 amino acids. CDR3: CASRGTGYEQYF. CDR3 sequence (DNA): TGTGCCAGCAGGGGGACAGGCTACGAGCAGTACTTC.

This clone was recorded only once. The chain links TRBV14 to TRBJ2-2, with 9 bases lining up with TRBD1. The J segment lost 2 bases and the V segment lost 2 bases, leaving 21 bases of the junction unmatched. The CDR3 is made up of 22 amino acids. Germline V gene lookup returns CDR1 SGHDN and CDR2 FVKESK. CDR3 DNA: TGTGCCAGCAGCCAAACCCCCACATGGGGACAGGGACCCTTTCTAAACACCGGGGAGCTGTTTTTT. Its protein product is CASSQTPTWGQGPFLNTGELFF.

V is TRBV10-1 and J is TRBJ2-1; tentatively, D is TRBD1 (6 bases). V lost 0 bases and J 6 bases, leaving 9 bases between the germline ends. The CDR3 contains 14 residues. From germline, CDR1 is WNHNN and CDR2 SYGVQD (reference sequence). CDR3 sequence (DNA): TGCGCCAGCAGTGAGTCTCCCAGGGGCAATGAGCAGTTCTTC. The encoded protein is CASSESPRGNEQFF.

The chain uses TRBV27 and TRBJ1-2, with 7 bases matching TRBD1. The CDR3 extends over 16 amino acids. Germline trimming cut 5 bases from V and 1 base from J; bases unmatched to any gene: 10. From germline, CDR1 is MNHEY and CDR2 SMNVEV (reference sequence). CDR3 loop: CASSKETGPRNYGYTF. The CDR3 bases are TGTGCCAGCAGTAAGGAGACAGGGCCGCGTAACTATGGCTACACCTTC.

This chain connects TRBV7-7 to TRBJ2-7; the match to TRBD2 covers 8 bases. J gave up 3 bases and V 2 bases, and 0 bases lay outside the gene matches. The CDR3 runs 13 residues. Germline CDR1 and CDR2: SSHAT and FNYEAQ (reference sequence). The DNA for the CDR3 is TGTGCCAGCAGCTTACTAGCGGGCTACGAGCAGTACTTC. It codes for CASSLLAGYEQYF.